This T cell receptor beta chain originates from a study of cytomegalovirus exposure and HLA in healthy donors. On the study more broadly: The same platform used for the 500 to 850 first-cohort repertoires was also used for the roughly 130 validation repertoires, as a later analysis reported. General study findings and limits: Most TCR sequences were rare, but some public TCRs occurred in many donors. It was confirmed in vitro that a few of the CMV-associated chains were specific for CMV antigens. Cytomegalovirus status was reportedly diagnosed by the classifier with high sensitivity and specificity.

Profiled with immunoSEQ multiplex PCR; TCRdb holds only in-frame clones, not every one. The table lists over 200,000 clones, roughly 83% of them singletons. This clone was detected once. Its antigen is unknown. This CDR3 region has 13 residues. Per the germline V gene, CDR1 is GTSNPN and CDR2 is SVGIG (reference sequence). V was pared by 7 bases and J by 1 base, with 13 bases between. This TCR came from a woman younger than 35 in good health and CMV-seronegative. The sample comprised PBMCs. The chain employs TRBV30 and TRBJ1-1; no clear D. The CDR3 sequence is CASQVWANTEAFF. DNA for the CDR3: TGTGCCTCTCAAGTCTGGGCGAACACTGAAGCTTTCTTT.